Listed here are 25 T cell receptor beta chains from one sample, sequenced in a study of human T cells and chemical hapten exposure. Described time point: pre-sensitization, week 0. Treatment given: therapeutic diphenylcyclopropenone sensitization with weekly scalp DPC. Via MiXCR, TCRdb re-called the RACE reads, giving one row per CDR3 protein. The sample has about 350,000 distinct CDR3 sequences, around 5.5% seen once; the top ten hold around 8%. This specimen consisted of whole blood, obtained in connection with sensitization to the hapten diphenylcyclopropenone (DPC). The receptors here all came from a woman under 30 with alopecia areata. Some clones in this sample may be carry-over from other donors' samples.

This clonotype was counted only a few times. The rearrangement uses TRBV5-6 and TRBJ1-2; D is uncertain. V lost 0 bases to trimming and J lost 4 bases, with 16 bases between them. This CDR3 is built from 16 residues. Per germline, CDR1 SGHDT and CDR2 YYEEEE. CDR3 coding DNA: TGTGCCAGCAGCTTGGTTAGTCAGTCTCTTGGCTATGGCTACACCTTC. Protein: CASSLVSQSLGYGYTF.

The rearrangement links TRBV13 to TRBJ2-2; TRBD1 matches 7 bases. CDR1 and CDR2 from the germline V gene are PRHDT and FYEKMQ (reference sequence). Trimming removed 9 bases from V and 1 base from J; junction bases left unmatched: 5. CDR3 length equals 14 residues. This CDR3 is CARGDRENTGELFF. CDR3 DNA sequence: TGTGCCAGAGGAGACAGGGAGAACACCGGGGAGCTGTTTTTT.

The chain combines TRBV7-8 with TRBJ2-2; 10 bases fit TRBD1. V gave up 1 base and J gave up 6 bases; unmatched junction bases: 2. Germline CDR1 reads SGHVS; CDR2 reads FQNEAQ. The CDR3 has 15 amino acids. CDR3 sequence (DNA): TGTGCCAGCAGCTTAGGGACAGGGGGAGCCGGGGAGCTGTTTTTT. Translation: CASSLGTGGAGELFF.

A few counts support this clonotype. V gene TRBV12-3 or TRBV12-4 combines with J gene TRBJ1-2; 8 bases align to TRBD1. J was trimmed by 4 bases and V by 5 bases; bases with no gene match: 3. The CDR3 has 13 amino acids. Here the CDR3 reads CASSETGAYGYTF. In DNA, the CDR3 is TGTGCCAGCAGTGAGACAGGGGCCTATGGCTACACCTTC.

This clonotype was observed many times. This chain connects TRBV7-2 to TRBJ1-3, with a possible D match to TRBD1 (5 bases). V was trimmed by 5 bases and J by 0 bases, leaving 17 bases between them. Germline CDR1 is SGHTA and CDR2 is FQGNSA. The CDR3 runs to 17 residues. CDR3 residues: CASSEDSLRTSGNTIYF. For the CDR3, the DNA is TGTGCCAGCAGCGAAGACAGCCTTAGAACCTCTGGAAACACCATATATTTT.

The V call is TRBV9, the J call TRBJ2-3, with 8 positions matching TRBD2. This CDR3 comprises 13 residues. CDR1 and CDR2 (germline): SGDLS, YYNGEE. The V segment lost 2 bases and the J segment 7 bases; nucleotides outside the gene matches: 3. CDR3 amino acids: CASSVSGGNTQYF. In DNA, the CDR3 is TGTGCCAGCAGCGTGAGCGGGGGAAATACGCAGTATTTT.

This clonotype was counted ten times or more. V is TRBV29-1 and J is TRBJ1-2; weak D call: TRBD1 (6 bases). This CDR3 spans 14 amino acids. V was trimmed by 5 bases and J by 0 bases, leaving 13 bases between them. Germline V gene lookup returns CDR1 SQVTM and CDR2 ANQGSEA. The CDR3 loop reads CSVPGQPSNYGYTF. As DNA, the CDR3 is TGCAGCGTTCCTGGACAGCCCTCTAACTATGGCTACACCTTC.

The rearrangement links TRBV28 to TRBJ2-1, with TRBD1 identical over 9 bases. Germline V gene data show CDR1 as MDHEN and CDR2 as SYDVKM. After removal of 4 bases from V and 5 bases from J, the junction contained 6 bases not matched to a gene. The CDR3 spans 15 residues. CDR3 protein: CASSSAGTGNNEQFF. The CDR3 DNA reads TGTGCCAGCAGTTCCGCAGGGACAGGGAACAATGAGCAGTTCTTC.

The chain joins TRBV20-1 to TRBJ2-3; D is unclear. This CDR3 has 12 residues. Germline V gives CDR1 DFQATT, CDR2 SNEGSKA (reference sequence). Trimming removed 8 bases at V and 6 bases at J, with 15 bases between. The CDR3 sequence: CSIWGNADTQYF. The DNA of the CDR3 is TGCAGTATCTGGGGTAATGCGGATACGCAGTATTTT.

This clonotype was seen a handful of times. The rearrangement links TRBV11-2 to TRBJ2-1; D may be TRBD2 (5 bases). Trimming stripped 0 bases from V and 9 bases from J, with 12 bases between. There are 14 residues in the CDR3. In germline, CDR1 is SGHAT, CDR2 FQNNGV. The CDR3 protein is CASSLELVFGEQFF. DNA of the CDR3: TGTGCCAGCAGCTTAGAACTAGTATTCGGTGAGCAGTTCTTC.

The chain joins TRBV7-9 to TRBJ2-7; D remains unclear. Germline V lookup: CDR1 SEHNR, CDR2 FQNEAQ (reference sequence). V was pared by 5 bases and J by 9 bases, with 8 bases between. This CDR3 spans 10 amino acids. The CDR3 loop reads CASSQDWQYF. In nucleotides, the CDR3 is TGTGCCAGCAGCCAAGACTGGCAGTACTTC.

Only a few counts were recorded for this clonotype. The CDR3 reads CASSENPATNEKLFF. The DNA for the CDR3 is TGTGCCAGCAGTGAAAATCCAGCAACTAATGAAAAACTGTTTTTT. The chain employs TRBV2 and TRBJ1-4; D gene uncertain. Germline CDR1 is SNHLY and CDR2 is FYNNEI. This CDR3 spans 15 amino acids. V lost 2 bases, J lost 0 bases, and 7 bases lay in between.

CDR3 sequence reads: CASSAIDRAHEQYF. CDR3 nucleotides: TGTGCCAGCAGCGCGATCGACAGGGCACACGAGCAGTACTTC. The chain has TRBV9 and TRBJ2-7, with 7 bases aligning to TRBD1. Losses at the gene ends were 3 bases for V and 5 bases for J; bases not matched to a gene: 8. The length of the CDR3 is 14 residues. The V gene's germline CDR1 is SGDLS and CDR2 YYNGEE.

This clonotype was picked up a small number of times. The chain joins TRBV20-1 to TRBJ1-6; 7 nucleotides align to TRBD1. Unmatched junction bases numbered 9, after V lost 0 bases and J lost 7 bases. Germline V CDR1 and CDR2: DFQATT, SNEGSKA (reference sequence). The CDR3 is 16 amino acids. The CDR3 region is CSARDYRGGGNSPLHF. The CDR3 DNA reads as TGCAGTGCTAGAGACTACAGGGGCGGGGGAAATTCACCCCTCCACTTT.

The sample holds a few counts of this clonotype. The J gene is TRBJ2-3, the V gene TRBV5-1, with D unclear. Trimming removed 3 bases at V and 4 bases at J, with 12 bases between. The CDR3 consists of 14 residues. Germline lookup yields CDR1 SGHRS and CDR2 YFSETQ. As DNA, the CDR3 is TGCGCCAGCAGCTCTGATAAGGTCTCAGATACGCAGTATTTT. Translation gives CASSSDKVSDTQYF.

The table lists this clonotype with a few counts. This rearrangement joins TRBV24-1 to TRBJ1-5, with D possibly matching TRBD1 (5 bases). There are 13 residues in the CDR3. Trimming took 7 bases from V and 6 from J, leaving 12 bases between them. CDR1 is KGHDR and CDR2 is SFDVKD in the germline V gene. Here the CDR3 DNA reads TGTGCCACCAGCGGGGGGTCGAGTCAGCCCCAGCATTTT. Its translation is CATSGGSSQPQHF.

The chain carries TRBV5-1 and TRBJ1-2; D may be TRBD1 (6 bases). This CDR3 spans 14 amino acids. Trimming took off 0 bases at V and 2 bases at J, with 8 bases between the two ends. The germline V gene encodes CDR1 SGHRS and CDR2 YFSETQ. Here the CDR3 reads CASSLEQGNYGYTF. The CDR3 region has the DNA TGCGCCAGCAGCTTGGAACAGGGAAACTATGGCTACACCTTC.

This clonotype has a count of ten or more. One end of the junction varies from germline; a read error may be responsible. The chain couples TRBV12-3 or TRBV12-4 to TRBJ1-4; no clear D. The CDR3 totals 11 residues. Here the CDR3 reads CASSLGEKLFF. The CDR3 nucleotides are TGTGCCAGCAGCTTAGGCGAAAAACTGTTTTTT.

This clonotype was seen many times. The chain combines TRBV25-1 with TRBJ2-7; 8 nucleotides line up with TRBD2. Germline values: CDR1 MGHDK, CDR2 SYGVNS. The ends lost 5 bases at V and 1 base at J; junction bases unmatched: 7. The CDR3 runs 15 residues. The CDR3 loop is CASSLSGTSSYEQYF. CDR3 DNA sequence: TGTGCCAGCAGTTTGTCCGGGACTAGTTCCTACGAGCAGTACTTC.

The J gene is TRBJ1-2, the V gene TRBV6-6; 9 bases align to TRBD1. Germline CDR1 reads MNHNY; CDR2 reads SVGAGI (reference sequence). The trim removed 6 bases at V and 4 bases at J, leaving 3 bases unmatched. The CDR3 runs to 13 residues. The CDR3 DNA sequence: TGTGCCAGCAGCAAGGACAGGGGCTATGGCTACACCTTC. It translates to CASSKDRGYGYTF.

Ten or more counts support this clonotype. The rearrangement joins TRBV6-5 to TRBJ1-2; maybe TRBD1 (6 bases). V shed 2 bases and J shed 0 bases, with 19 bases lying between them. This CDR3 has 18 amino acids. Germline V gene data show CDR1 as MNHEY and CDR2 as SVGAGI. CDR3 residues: CASSYGATGRATNYGYTF. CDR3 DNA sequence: TGTGCCAGCAGTTACGGGGCGACAGGAAGGGCTACTAACTATGGCTACACCTTC.

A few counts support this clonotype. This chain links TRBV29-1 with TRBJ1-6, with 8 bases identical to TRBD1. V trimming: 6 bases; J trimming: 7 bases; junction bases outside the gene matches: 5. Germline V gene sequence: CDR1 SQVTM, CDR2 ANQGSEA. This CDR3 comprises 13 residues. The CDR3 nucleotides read TGCAGCGTAGGACAGGGAACCAATTCACCCCTCCACTTT. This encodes CSVGQGTNSPLHF.

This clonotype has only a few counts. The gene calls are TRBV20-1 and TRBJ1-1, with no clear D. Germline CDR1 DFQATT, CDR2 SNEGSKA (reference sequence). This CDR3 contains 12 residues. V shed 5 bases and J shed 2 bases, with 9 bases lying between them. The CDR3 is CSARTDNTEAFF. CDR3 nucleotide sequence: TGCAGTGCTCGGACGGACAACACTGAAGCTTTCTTT.

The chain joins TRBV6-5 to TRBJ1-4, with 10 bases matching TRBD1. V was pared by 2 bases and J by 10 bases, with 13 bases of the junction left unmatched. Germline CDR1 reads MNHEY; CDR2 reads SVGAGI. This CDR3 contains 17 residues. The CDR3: CASSYNLPGTGVGKLFF. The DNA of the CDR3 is TGTGCCAGCAGTTACAATCTCCCCGGGACAGGGGTTGGAAAACTGTTTTTT.

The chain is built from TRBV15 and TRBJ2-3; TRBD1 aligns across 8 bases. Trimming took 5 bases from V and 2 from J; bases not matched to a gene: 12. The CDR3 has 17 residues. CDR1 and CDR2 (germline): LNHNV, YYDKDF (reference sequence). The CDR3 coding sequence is TGTGCCACCAGCGACAAAGGACAGGGATTACACACAGATACGCAGTATTTT. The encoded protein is CATSDKGQGLHTDTQYF.